This T cell receptor beta chain stems from a study of T cell repertoires in cytomegalovirus infection. About the research overall: Shared public TCR beta signatures pointed to both CMV infection and a matching HLA type.

Trimming stripped 8 bases from V and 1 base from J, with 2 bases between. Per the germline V gene, CDR1 is MDHEN and CDR2 is SYDVKM. This CDR3 has 10 amino acids. TCRdb recomputed calls from the reads with MiXCR, one row per CDR3 protein. Here the sample spans approximately 490,000 distinct CDR3 sequences, about 10% being singletons. In its sample, this clonotype was seen many times. Its specificity is not known. Study-level results: CMV-specific TCR beta clonotypes restricted by HLA-C were the ones dominating the ex vivo response.

Sequences were obtained from PBMCs. V usage is TRBV28 and J usage is TRBJ2-5; no reliable D call. The TCR comes from a human donor in good health (CMV status not recorded). Some clones in this sample may be carry-over from other donors' samples. In nucleotides, the CDR3 is TGTGCCAGCTTCCAAGAGACCCAGTACTTC. Protein product: CASFQETQYF.